A selection of T cell receptor beta chains follows, all from one sample in a study of cytotoxic CD8 clonotypes in ibrutinib-treated CLL. The method was immunoSEQ multiplex PCR; TCRdb's version includes in-frame clones alone and lacks a portion of them. The sample consists of approximately 130,000 clones, roughly 84% of them appearing once. Material: PBMCs, obtained after 24 months of ibrutinib treatment. Receptors originate from a human donor with chronic lymphocytic leukemia. Both conserved end residues are part of each CDR3. The order of the fields is J gene, V gene, CDR3 protein.

TRBJ1-2,TRBV30,CAWSVRLGDSQHGYTF
TRBJ1-1,TRBV19,CASSIGPPGRTEAFF
TRBJ1-5,TRBV6-5,CASRPTGERQPQHF
TRBJ2-7,TRBV7-2,CASSPYAGSWEQYF
TRBJ2-7,TRBV9,CASSANSHEQYF
TRBJ2-2,TRBV6-6,CASSYLRRDFGELFF
TRBJ2-2,TRBV28,CASNHRNTGELFF
TRBJ2-7,TRBV2,CASRDQTASSYEQYF
TRBJ1-1,TRBV18,CASSRSGTAEAFF
TRBJ1-6,TRBV10-3,CAISELGGENSPLHF
TRBJ2-5,TRBV2,CASSEDRGRETQYF
TRBJ1-4,TRBV28,CASGGLGEKLFF
TRBJ2-7,TRBV6-1,CASSSIGTGEQYF
TRBJ2-5,TRBV5-4,CASSRDSLEETQYF
TRBJ2-5,TRBV2,CASSSDGQETQYF
TRBJ1-1,TRBV5-1,CASSLGDPGWEAFF
TRBJ1-6,TRBV10-3,CAISAGPYSPLHF
TRBJ1-1,TRBV9,CASSPPRGGVDTEAFF
TRBJ1-3,TRBV7-9,CASSIRGTSLGTGNTIYF
TRBJ1-5,TRBV28,CASSPGGSTHQPQHF
TRBJ2-3,TRBV30,CAWSGSSGGGTDTQYF
TRBJ2-7,TRBV11-2,CASSSIRGGAYEQYF
TRBJ2-3,TRBV7-2,CASSFTGEHTQYF
TRBJ1-2,TRBV6-6,CASSYGRGLGYGYTF
TRBJ1-1,TRBV27,CASSLGRMGTEAFF
TRBJ1-2,TRBV7-9,CASSPGMHGYTF
TRBJ2-2,TRBV14,CASSPPLGAGLLELFF
TRBJ2-5,TRBV1,CTSSQEPRGSQETQYF
TRBJ1-5,TRBV7-2,CASSLNAETQPQHF
TRBJ2-7,TRBV30,CAWRAQGETYEQYF
TRBJ1-2,TRBV5-6,CASSSTGDGYTF
TRBJ2-3,TRBV6-6,CASTQGRGPTDTQYF
TRBJ2-7,TRBV16,CASSHRTVASYEQYF
TRBJ1-6,TRBV6-5,CASNRGTQNSPLHF
TRBJ2-7,TRBV5-1,CASTREDRRDEQYF
TRBJ1-2,TRBV28,CASSRGGRNYGYTF
TRBJ2-7,TRBV28,CASSDPGQTYEQYF
TRBJ2-3,TRBV5-1,CASSRDRAGTGGTDTQYF
TRBJ2-3,TRBV5-6,CASSPGLATDTQYF
TRBJ2-7,TRBV7-2,CASRGHYEQYF
TRBJ2-2,TRBV4-3,CASSQDRFPGELFF